This T cell receptor beta chain was found in a study of T cell clonality in common variable immunodeficiency. Broader study findings: T cell subpopulation sequencing would be needed to explain CVID clonality. TCRbeta clonality was increased in CVID versus healthy controls.

The method was immunoSEQ multiplex PCR; TCRdb's version includes in-frame clones alone and lacks a portion of them. This repertoire holds around 45,000 clones, and none appear only once. This clone was counted at least ten times. Antigen: not known. The read terminates 3 residues before the CDR3 end, so the remaining end is supplied by the germline J gene. Donors gave 5 to 8 ml heparinized peripheral whole blood. The CDR3 is 14 residues long. Germline V gene lookup returns CDR1 DFQATT and CDR2 SNEGSKA (reference sequence). The ends were cut back, 3 bases at V and 2 bases at J, with 10 bases in the middle.

The chain employs TRBV20-1 and TRBJ2-2; no definite D call. The TCR was taken from a person aged 18-70 years in good health. Sequenced: peripheral blood mononuclear cells. CDR3 sequence reads: CSASRLVNTGELFF. The part of the CDR3 DNA that was read is TGCAGTGCTAGCCGGCTAGTTAACACCGGGGAG.